Listed below are T cell receptor beta chains from one sample, sequenced in a study of cytomegalovirus exposure and HLA in healthy donors. Only in-frame clones appear in the TCRdb table, and some are missing; sequencing was by immunoSEQ multiplex PCR. The table shows about 43,000 clones, with under 65% occurring only once. Sample: PBMCs. The receptors originated from a human donor in good health. The CDR3 runs from the conserved cysteine through the conserved F or W.

v_gene | CDR3aa
TRBV30 | CAWSLPSGGRTDTQYF
TRBV4-2 | CASSRNSGGPGNEQFF
TRBV7-2 | CASSMPLEYGYTF
TRBV29-1 | CSVESGTDTQYF
TRBV5-6 | CASSDLGTYNTEAFF
TRBV19 | CASSTLGTGTKAFF
TRBV6-1 | CASSRGGANTEAFF
TRBV7-2 | CASSLSGVSYEQYF
TRBV4-1 | CASSQEVHWQRGTYEQYF
TRBV5-6 | CASSSGGTEAFF
TRBV10-3 | CAITQGAFDEYTF
TRBV29-1 | CSVVKTGYEQYF
TRBV7-2 | CASSLVGTGTGQPQHF
TRBV28 | CASSFGQINQPQHF
TRBV4-1 | CASSPSSGVQPQHF
TRBV4-2 | CASSQQGASNTEAFF
TRBV6-5 | CASSYSPGGEKLFF
TRBV7-2 | CASSWSGGGYNEQFF
TRBV4-3 | CASSQVPGQGTEKLFF
TRBV7-2 | CASSLVAGGPPDTQYF
TRBV19 | CASSIERQPQHF
TRBV7-2 | CASIPGNYNEQFF
TRBV5-4 | CASSLGLAGSDTQYF
TRBV30 | CAWSTLAGALYEQYF
TRBV5-1 | CASSLGGVYNSPLHF
TRBV4-1 | CASSQSGESRRYF
TRBV7-8 | CASRGRGSSYEQYF
TRBV5-1 | CASSHGERGWEETQYF
TRBV30 | CAWSVTGGPHYEQYF
TRBV23-1 | CASSLTGGQGSNQPQHF
TRBV9 | CASSVGDISQETQYF
TRBV2 | CASRDRGPEAFF
TRBV5-4 | CASSTGQFVTDTQYF
TRBV10-3 | CAISETGGSYNEQFF
TRBV6-1 | CASSGSSGGPYEQFF
TRBV12-5 | CASGLVLTLFGGSGNTIYF
TRBV5-1 | CASSLAGQLTGGYTF
TRBV4-1 | CASSQGADSYGYTF
TRBV6-1 | CASSVPGVSNQPQHF
TRBV18 | CASSPRDSYYGYTF
TRBV27 | CASRTAGANVLTF
TRBV10-3 | CAISERGTHYTF
TRBV9 | CASSVATGNTEAFF
TRBV19 | CASSAGWGNQPQHF
TRBV7-2 | CASSLSSAPGQETQYF
TRBV7-7 | CASSLTGGVETQYF